This is a list of T cell receptor beta chains from one sample in a study of T cells after yellow fever vaccination. TCRdb reprocessed the 5' RACE reads with MiXCR, giving one entry per CDR3 protein. Among about 550,000 distinct CDR3 sequences listed, 15% to 20% were seen once. Material: PBMCs, obtained 15 days after the yellow fever booster vaccination. The receptors stem from a man aged 25 to 40 who received the YFV17D yellow fever vaccine. Both conserved end residues are part of each CDR3. D genes are given only for firm matches. Expanded clones get a size class; other rows say once, few or many, or leave the size out.

J gene: TRBJ2-7
clone size: few
V gene: TRBV5-1
D gene: TRBD1
CDR3 protein: CASSFGTGGRYEQYF
CDR3 DNA: TGCGCCAGCAGCTTTGGGACAGGGGGTAGGTACGAGCAGTACTTC

J gene: TRBJ1-1
clone size: .
V gene: TRBV5-6
D gene: TRBD1
CDR3 protein: CASRVRDRVNTEAFF
CDR3 DNA: TGTGCCAGCAGGGTCCGGGACAGGGTGAACACTGAAGCTTTCTTT

J gene: TRBJ1-5
clone size: .
V gene: TRBV2
D gene: .
CDR3 protein: CASQDERNQPQHF
CDR3 DNA: TGTGCCTCCCAGGATGAGCGTAATCAGCCCCAGCATTTT

J gene: TRBJ2-1
clone size: .
V gene: TRBV30
D gene: .
CDR3 protein: CAWENWALSGNLSEFF
CDR3 DNA: TGTGCCTGGGAGAATTGGGCCCTTTCCGGGAACCTTTCCGAGTTCTTC

J gene: TRBJ2-5
clone size: .
V gene: TRBV20-1
D gene: .
CDR3 protein: CSAPGLRQETQYF
CDR3 DNA: TGCAGTGCACCGGGACTCCGCCAAGAGACCCAGTACTTC

J gene: TRBJ1-1
clone size: .
V gene: TRBV14
D gene: .
CDR3 protein: CASSDNMNTEAFF
CDR3 DNA: TGTGCCAGCAGTGACAACATGAACACTGAAGCTTTCTTT

J gene: TRBJ2-1
clone size: .
V gene: TRBV7-9
D gene: .
CDR3 protein: CASSQPRNGSSYNEQFF
CDR3 DNA: TGTGCCAGCAGCCAACCCCGAAATGGAAGCTCCTACAATGAGCAGTTCTTC

J gene: TRBJ2-7
clone size: .
V gene: TRBV6-6
D gene: .
CDR3 protein: CASSAGHYEQYF
CDR3 DNA: TGTGCCAGCAGTGCGGGCCACTACGAGCAGTACTTC

J gene: TRBJ2-5
clone size: .
V gene: TRBV29-1
D gene: TRBD2
CDR3 protein: CSVATSGTPGETQYF
CDR3 DNA: TGCAGCGTTGCGACTAGCGGGACCCCGGGGGAGACCCAGTACTTC

J gene: TRBJ2-7
clone size: .
V gene: TRBV12-3/TRBV12-4
D gene: .
CDR3 protein: CASSHISGSFSYEQYF
CDR3 DNA: TGTGCCAGCAGCCACATAAGCGGGTCTTTCTCCTACGAGCAGTACTTC

J gene: TRBJ2-7
clone size: .
V gene: TRBV6-2/TRBV6-3
D gene: TRBD1
CDR3 protein: CASSFGTGLWEQYF
CDR3 DNA: TGTGCCAGCAGTTTCGGGACAGGGCTTTGGGAGCAGTACTTC

J gene: TRBJ2-7
clone size: few
V gene: TRBV7-9
D gene: .
CDR3 protein: CASSPRTDQYLSYEQYF
CDR3 DNA: TGTGCCAGCAGCCCACGGACAGACCAATATCTCTCCTACGAGCAGTACTTC

J gene: TRBJ2-1
clone size: few
V gene: TRBV5-5
D gene: TRBD1
CDR3 protein: CASSEDRVYNEQFF
CDR3 DNA: TGTGCCAGCAGCGAGGACAGGGTTTACAATGAGCAGTTCTTC

J gene: TRBJ2-5
clone size: .
V gene: TRBV20-1
D gene: .
CDR3 protein: CSASPGAQETQYF
CDR3 DNA: TGCAGTGCTAGTCCGGGAGCCCAAGAGACCCAGTACTTC

J gene: TRBJ1-1
clone size: .
V gene: TRBV6-6
D gene: .
CDR3 protein: CASRSTGNTEAFF
CDR3 DNA: TGTGCCAGCAGATCGACGGGCAACACTGAAGCTTTCTTT

J gene: TRBJ2-6
clone size: few
V gene: TRBV10-3
D gene: TRBD2
CDR3 protein: CAISPTSGRATGANVLTF
CDR3 DNA: TGTGCCATCAGCCCAACTAGCGGGAGGGCCACTGGGGCCAACGTCCTGACTTTC

J gene: TRBJ2-7
clone size: few
V gene: TRBV7-2
D gene: .
CDR3 protein: CATQLGGGSWEQYF
CDR3 DNA: TGTGCCACCCAATTGGGGGGCGGGAGTTGGGAGCAGTACTTC

J gene: TRBJ1-6
clone size: .
V gene: TRBV6-2/TRBV6-3
D gene: .
CDR3 protein: CASRDGSRLSPLHF
CDR3 DNA: TGTGCCAGCAGAGATGGCAGCAGACTTTCACCCCTCCACTTT

J gene: TRBJ2-1
clone size: .
V gene: TRBV5-1
D gene: TRBD2
CDR3 protein: CASSGDLAGGYNEQFF
CDR3 DNA: TGCGCCAGCAGCGGGGATCTAGCGGGGGGATACAATGAGCAGTTCTTC

J gene: TRBJ2-2
clone size: .
V gene: TRBV20-1
D gene: .
CDR3 protein: CSASGLETGELFF
CDR3 DNA: TGCAGTGCTAGCGGCCTCGAGACCGGGGAGCTGTTTTTT

J gene: TRBJ2-1
clone size: .
V gene: TRBV7-9
D gene: .
CDR3 protein: CASSVDYPNNEQFF
CDR3 DNA: TGTGCCAGCAGCGTGGACTACCCGAACAATGAGCAGTTCTTC

J gene: TRBJ2-2
clone size: .
V gene: TRBV4-1
D gene: .
CDR3 protein: CASSQLGRVNTGELFF
CDR3 DNA: TGCGCCAGCAGCCAATTGGGGCGCGTAAACACCGGGGAGCTGTTTTTT

J gene: TRBJ1-3
clone size: .
V gene: TRBV25-1
D gene: TRBD1
CDR3 protein: CASKPRTGSSGNTIYF
CDR3 DNA: TGTGCCAGCAAACCCCGGACAGGGAGCTCTGGAAACACCATATATTTT

J gene: TRBJ2-2
clone size: few
V gene: TRBV6-1
D gene: .
CDR3 protein: CASLGSGLGELFF
CDR3 DNA: TGTGCCAGCCTTGGCTCAGGGCTCGGGGAGCTGTTTTTT

J gene: TRBJ2-5
clone size: few
V gene: TRBV29-1
D gene: .
CDR3 protein: CSVEVLNGETQYF
CDR3 DNA: TGCAGCGTTGAGGTCCTAAATGGAGAGACCCAGTACTTC

J gene: TRBJ1-4
clone size: few
V gene: TRBV7-9
D gene: TRBD1
CDR3 protein: CASVRTGPNEKLFF
CDR3 DNA: TGTGCCAGCGTCCGGACAGGGCCTAATGAAAAACTGTTTTTT

J gene: TRBJ2-4
clone size: .
V gene: TRBV20-1
D gene: .
CDR3 protein: CSAYKENIQYF
CDR3 DNA: TGCAGTGCCTATAAAGAAAACATTCAGTACTTC

J gene: TRBJ2-1
clone size: .
V gene: TRBV12-3/TRBV12-4
D gene: TRBD1
CDR3 protein: CASSLGTAYTNEQFF
CDR3 DNA: TGTGCCAGCAGTCTCGGGACAGCTTATACTAATGAGCAGTTCTTC

J gene: TRBJ2-1
clone size: .
V gene: TRBV20-1
D gene: TRBD1
CDR3 protein: CSGSGTAYNEQFF
CDR3 DNA: TGCAGTGGATCCGGGACAGCCTACAATGAGCAGTTCTTC

J gene: TRBJ2-1
clone size: once
V gene: TRBV21-1
D gene: .
CDR3 protein: CASPRGEWGGVEQFF
CDR3 DNA: TGTGCCAGCCCACGGGGGGAGTGGGGCGGGGTTGAGCAGTTCTTC

J gene: TRBJ2-7
clone size: .
V gene: TRBV6-1
D gene: .
CDR3 protein: CASSLTQRGREQYF
CDR3 DNA: TGTGCCAGCAGCCTTACCCAGAGGGGGAGGGAGCAGTACTTC

J gene: TRBJ2-1
clone size: .
V gene: TRBV10-2
D gene: TRBD2
CDR3 protein: CASTTSGTSYWNEQFF
CDR3 DNA: TGCGCCAGCACGACTAGCGGGACTTCTTATTGGAATGAGCAGTTCTTC

J gene: TRBJ2-1
clone size: .
V gene: TRBV4-1
D gene: .
CDR3 protein: CASSQGTGTVSYNEQFF
CDR3 DNA: TGCGCCAGCAGCCAAGGTACCGGGACGGTCTCCTACAATGAGCAGTTCTTC

J gene: TRBJ2-7
clone size: .
V gene: TRBV14
D gene: .
CDR3 protein: CASSQGQAHYYEQYF
CDR3 DNA: TGTGCCAGCAGCCAAGGGCAGGCACATTACTACGAGCAGTACTTC

J gene: TRBJ2-5
clone size: .
V gene: TRBV5-1
D gene: .
CDR3 protein: CASRDSGETQYF
CDR3 DNA: TGCGCCAGCAGGGACAGTGGGGAGACCCAGTACTTC

J gene: TRBJ2-4
clone size: .
V gene: TRBV12-3/TRBV12-4
D gene: TRBD2
CDR3 protein: CASSPGLASNIQYF
CDR3 DNA: TGTGCCAGCAGTCCCGGACTAGCGTCAAACATTCAGTACTTC